This TCR beta chain was profiled in a study of cytomegalovirus exposure and HLA in healthy donors. Trimming cost V 1 base and J 5 bases; bases outside gene matches: 8. The CDR3 extends over 15 amino acids. Germline loops: CDR1 SGDLS, CDR2 YYNGEE. A word on this clone: Its matching antigen is unknown.

The study, taken as a whole, reports: CMV antigen specificity of a few CMV-associated chains was confirmed in vitro. A subsequent analysis found that TCR clusters from the first cohort also tended to co-occur in the 90 to 150 validation repertoires, with approximately 94% of cluster scores above 0. The study recorded 164 TCR beta chains that were cytomegalovirus-associated.

Method: immunoSEQ multiplex PCR; TCRdb's copy keeps in-frame clones and lacks some. The sample lists 120,000 or so clones; under 90% were seen once. The sample comprised PBMCs. This sequence was found in a woman younger than 45 in good health and CMV-seronegative. V and J are TRBV9 and TRBJ2-5, with TRBD2 matching 7 bases. The CDR3 spells CASSVQGAGGETQYF. The CDR3 DNA reads TGTGCCAGCAGCGTACAGGGTGCCGGGGGGGAGACCCAGTACTTC.